This TCR beta chain came from a study of lymphopenia after photon versus proton radiotherapy. To note about this clone: Antigen specificity is unknown.

General study results and limits: Photon-treated patients lost naive T cells and TCR diversity; proton-treated stayed stable.

The assay was immunoSEQ multiplex PCR, and TCRdb's table has in-frame clones only and misses some. The profile shows roughly 58,000 clones, roughly 87% of them singletons. The CDR3 loop spans 13 amino acids. Germline V gene sequence: CDR1 SGHRS, CDR2 YFSETQ. Trimming cost V 0 bases and J 8 bases, with 10 bases left between them. The source of this sequence is a man older than 75 with esophageal cancer. V and J are TRBV5-1 and TRBJ2-3; D gene unclear. Sample: peripheral blood, taken from a patient treated with proton-based radiotherapy. The DNA for the CDR3 is TGCGCCAGCAGCTTGGTAGGTATGAGTACGCAGTATTTT. This sequence encodes CASSLVGMSTQYF.